Below are 5 T cell receptor beta chains sequenced from a single sample in a study of identifying expanded T cells in peripheral blood. Some clones are missing from TCRdb's copy, which holds only in-frame ones; the method was immunoSEQ multiplex PCR. The profile shows about 82,000 clones, over 85% of them singletons. The source material was blood. The receptors stem from a person between 18 and 70 years old in good health.

The V gene is TRBV5-5, the J gene TRBJ2-3; 15 nucleotides align to TRBD2. This CDR3 is built from 16 residues. Per germline, CDR1 SGHKS and CDR2 YYEKEE (reference sequence). The J segment lost 5 bases and the V segment lost 2 bases, leaving 3 bases of the junction unmatched. The CDR3 DNA reads as TGTGCCAGCAGCTTTGGACTAGCGGGAGGGCAAGATACGCAGTATTTT. It yields the protein CASSFGLAGGQDTQYF. The entire variable domain, with the rest obtained from reference TRBV5-5 and TRBJ2-3, is as follows: DAGVTQSPTHLIKTRGQQVTLRCSPISGHKSVSWYQQVLGQGPQFIFQYYEKEERGRGNFPDRFSARQFPNYSSELNVNALLLGDSALYLCASSFGLAGGQDTQYFGPGTRLTVL.

The V and J genes are TRBV19 and TRBJ2-2; D possibly corresponds to TRBD1 (5 bases). Deletions cut 3 bases from V and 4 bases from J, with 12 bases between. Germline CDR1 LNHDA, CDR2 SQIVND (reference sequence). This CDR3 contains 15 residues. The CDR3 region is CASSMSRGPTGELFF. The DNA of the CDR3 is TGTGCCAGTAGTATGTCTAGGGGCCCCACCGGGGAGCTGTTTTTT.

The chain has TRBV6-1 and TRBJ1-1; unclear D gene. Germline-derived CDR1 and CDR2 are MNHNS and SASEGT. V lost 6 bases and J lost 1, with 12 bases in between. The CDR3 is 14 amino acids. Written as DNA, the CDR3 is TGTGCCAGCAGCACGGGATTGGAGAACACTGAAGCTTTCTTT. This encodes CASSTGLENTEAFF.

The chain combines TRBV6-5 with TRBJ1-1, with 9 bases that match TRBD1. The J segment lost 1 base and the V segment lost 8 bases, leaving 8 bases of the junction unmatched. Germline CDR1 reads MNHEY; CDR2 reads SVGAGI. The CDR3 is 15 residues long. In DNA, the CDR3 is TGTGCCAGCGCACGGGACAGGGCTAAGAACACTGAAGCTTTCTTT. Protein: CASARDRAKNTEAFF.

CDR3 region: CASRGSGTDTQYF. In DNA form, the CDR3 reads TGTGCCAGCAGGGGAAGTGGCACAGATACGCAGTATTTT. V usage is TRBV27 and J usage is TRBJ2-3; D is unresolved. Trimming stripped 6 bases from V and 1 base from J, with 8 bases between. The CDR3 is made up of 13 amino acids. Germline loops: CDR1 MNHEY, CDR2 SMNVEV (reference sequence).